The next 14 T cell receptor beta chains were all read from a single sample in a study of blood T cell repertoires in COVID-19. Produced via immunoSEQ multiplex PCR; TCRdb's table is partial and in-frame only. The sample lists about 140,000 clones; roughly 88% were seen once. The specimen sequenced was peripheral blood. The receptors stem from a woman aged 45-60 years with acute or convalescent COVID-19.

The rearrangement joins TRBV5-1 to TRBJ2-7; unclear D gene. The CDR3 runs to 13 residues. Trimming took 0 bases from V and 4 from J, leaving 8 bases between them. Germline loops: CDR1 SGHRS, CDR2 YFSETQ. This CDR3 reads CASSLAPLYEQYF. CDR3 DNA sequence: TGCGCCAGCAGCTTGGCCCCGTTATACGAGCAGTACTTC.

This clone was seen a few times. J is TRBJ2-7 and V is TRBV3-1 (or the pseudogene TRBV3-2), with D perhaps matching TRBD2 (6 bases). This CDR3 is 12 amino acids long. CDR1 is LGHDT and CDR2 is YNNKEL in the germline V gene (reference sequence). Trimming took 4 bases from V and 6 from J, leaving 10 bases between them. CDR3 residues: CASSLFGGEQYF. In DNA form, the CDR3 reads TGTGCCAGCAGCCTATTCGGGGGCGAGCAGTACTTC.

The chain couples TRBV5-6 to TRBJ2-1; tentatively, D is TRBD1 (5 bases). V dropped 6 bases and J dropped 0 bases, with 13 bases sitting between them. This CDR3 has 15 residues. Germline V gives CDR1 SGHDT, CDR2 YYEEEE. CDR3 nucleotide sequence: TGTGCCAGCATCTGGGGCCCGGGCTCCTACAATGAGCAGTTCTTC. This gives the protein CASIWGPGSYNEQFF. Using reference TRBV5-6 and TRBJ2-1 for the parts outside the CDR3, the full variable domain is DAGVTQSPTHLIKTRGQQVTLRCSPKSGHDTVSWYQQALGQGPQFIFQYYEEEERQRGNFPDRFSGHQFPNYSSELNVNALLLGDSALYLCASIWGPGSYNEQFFGPGTRLTVL.

In this sample, this clone turned up once. The genes are TRBV5-1 and TRBJ1-6; TRBD1 matches at 8 bases. Looked up from germline, CDR1 is SGHRS and CDR2 is YFSETQ. Unmatched junction bases numbered 4, after V lost 3 bases and J lost 5 bases. The CDR3 extends over 15 amino acids. This CDR3 reads CASSSGQGDNSPLHF. The CDR3 DNA reads as TGCGCCAGCAGCTCAGGACAGGGAGATAATTCACCCCTCCACTTT.

The CDR3 reads CASKNAGGPNEKLFF. The CDR3 nucleotides read TGTGCCAGCAAAAACGCAGGGGGCCCTAATGAAAAACTGTTTTTT. The chain recombines TRBV6-1 with TRBJ1-4, with TRBD1 identical over 8 bases. This CDR3 spans 15 amino acids. V lost 7 bases to trimming and J lost 3 bases; unmatched junction nucleotides: 7. Germline V gene lookup returns CDR1 MNHNS and CDR2 SASEGT.

The chain combines TRBV25-1 with TRBJ2-1; the D is unclear. CDR1 and CDR2 (germline): MGHDK, SYGVNS. V lost 7 bases to trimming and J lost 3 bases, with 4 bases between them. The CDR3 runs to 11 residues. CDR3 residues: CASNIYNEQFF. CDR3 DNA: TGTGCCAGCAATATCTACAATGAGCAGTTCTTC.

The chain couples TRBV6-5 to TRBJ1-1; D not resolved. The ends were cut back, 5 bases at V and 6 bases at J, with 16 bases in the middle. This CDR3 has 14 amino acids. Germline V gives CDR1 MNHEY, CDR2 SVGAGI. The CDR3 sequence: CASSHTRGRAEAFF. Here the CDR3 DNA reads TGTGCCAGCAGTCATACCCGGGGAAGGGCTGAAGCTTTCTTT.

This chain joins TRBV19 and TRBJ2-5, with TRBD1 matching over 7 bases. The CDR3 consists of 16 residues. J lost 4 bases, V lost 3 bases, and 11 bases had no gene match. CDR1 is LNHDA and CDR2 is SQIVND in the germline V gene (reference sequence). The CDR3 nucleotides read TGTGCCAGTAGTATGGGGGACAGAACGGCACGAGAGACCCAGTACTTC. Its protein product is CASSMGDRTARETQYF.

The chain combines TRBV27 with TRBJ1-1, with a possible D match to TRBD1 (5 bases). This CDR3 has 13 residues. Germline CDR1 and CDR2: MNHEY and SMNVEV (reference sequence). The V and J ends lost 6 bases and 0 bases respectively, with 8 bases between them. The CDR3 nucleotides read TGTGCCAGCAGGACACAGGTGAACACTGAAGCTTTCTTT. It is translated as CASRTQVNTEAFF.

The V call is TRBV7-3, the J call TRBJ2-5; D is perhaps TRBD2 (7 bases). Germline CDR1 and CDR2: SGHTA and FQGTGA. The CDR3 runs 13 residues. The V end lost 8 bases, the J end lost 1 base, and 11 bases lay between the germline ends. The CDR3 protein is CASRRGPQETQYF. The CDR3 bases are TGTGCCAGCCGGCGGGGGCCCCAAGAGACCCAGTACTTC.

V usage is TRBV11-2 and J usage is TRBJ2-3; D gene unclear. Trimming cost V 2 bases and J 0 bases, with 6 bases left between them. Germline V gives CDR1 SGHAT, CDR2 FQNNGV. CDR3 length: 14 residues. The CDR3 DNA reads TGTGCCAGCAGCTTATATCCCAGCACAGATACGCAGTATTTT. Translation gives CASSLYPSTDTQYF.

The chain employs TRBV15 and TRBJ1-3; the D is unclear. This CDR3 has 14 amino acids. Per the germline V gene, CDR1 is LNHNV and CDR2 is YYDKDF (reference sequence). Trimming removed 6 bases at V and 2 bases at J, with 11 bases between. DNA for the CDR3: TGTGCCACCAGGGAGATTGCGGCTGGAAACACCATATATTTT. Residues: CATREIAAGNTIYF.

This sequence joins TRBV27 and TRBJ2-2; 9 bases map to TRBD1. Germline loops: CDR1 MNHEY, CDR2 SMNVEV (reference sequence). The J segment lost 0 bases and the V segment lost 7 bases, leaving 9 bases of the junction unmatched. This CDR3 region has 17 residues. CDR3 sequence (DNA): TGTGCCAGCAAGGCCGGGACAGGGCCAGCGAACACCGGGGAGCTGTTTTTT. It translates to CASKAGTGPANTGELFF.

This clone was seen only a few times. The chain combines TRBV5-1 with TRBJ2-7; D might be TRBD2 (7 bases). This CDR3 region has 16 residues. Germline CDR1 and CDR2: SGHRS and YFSETQ. Deletions cut 4 bases from V and 1 base from J, with 18 bases between. The CDR3 DNA follows: TGCGCCAGCAGCCCGATTCCAGCGGGACAATCCTACGAGCAGTACTTC. Translated, it gives CASSPIPAGQSYEQYF.